The clone carrying this T cell receptor (beta chain) has at least ten counts. Its target is not known. The record originates from a study of CD8+CD57+ T cells in acquired aplastic anemia. For the study at large: Quantities of DNA derived from sorted CD4+ and CD8+ cells averaged approximately 3.5 ug. Among healthy donors, CD4+ cells averaged approximately 10 million reads. Findings and limits, study-wide: Between patients and controls, CD8+ Simpson's diversity did not vary significantly. About 28 sequences, all CD8+ CDR3, were shared between patients and controls.

Germline assignment: CDR1 MNHNS and CDR2 SASEGT. Germline trimming cut 6 bases from V and 0 bases from J; bases unmatched to any gene: 8. The CDR3 contains 15 residues. Genomic DNA was employed as the template in profiling TCR beta VDJ and CDR3. TCRdb reprocessed the reads via MiXCR and lists one record per CDR3 protein. The table has 100,000 to 150,000 distinct CDR3 sequences, over 45% seen once. The V and J genes are TRBV6-1 and TRBJ2-7; 7 nucleotides line up with TRBD2. The origin of this receptor is a human donor in good health, serving as a control. The sample taken for sequencing was sorted CD4+, CD8+, or CD8+CD57+ T cells (not recorded which) from PBMCs. The CDR3 nucleotides are TGTGCCAGCAGAATCTCCCGGGACTACTCCTACGAGCAGTACTTC. It yields the protein CASRISRDYSYEQYF.